This passage covers 26 T cell receptor beta chains from one sample sequenced in a study of human T cells and chemical hapten exposure. TCRdb re-derived calls from the RACE reads in MiXCR, one entry per CDR3 protein. Altogether roughly 380,000 distinct CDR3 sequences are present, approximately 5.1% being singletons, with the ten largest covering just over 2.5%. Time point of the sample: pre-sensitization, week 0. The sample's treatment: therapeutic diphenylcyclopropenone sensitization with weekly scalp DPC. The material was whole blood, obtained in connection with sensitization to the hapten diphenylcyclopropenone (DPC). The receptors shown here come from a woman aged 50 to 60 with alopecia areata. Some clones in this sample may be carry-over from other donors' samples.

The V call is TRBV25-1, the J call TRBJ2-7; 7 bases are a match to TRBD1. The CDR3 length is 15 residues. Germline V gene data show CDR1 as MGHDK and CDR2 as SYGVNS. The V gene end was trimmed by 4 bases and the J gene end by 4 bases; junction bases not matched to a gene: 10. The CDR3 sequence is CASSGPKGAAYEQYF. DNA of the CDR3: TGTGCCAGCAGTGGCCCTAAGGGGGCCGCTTACGAGCAGTACTTC.

This clonotype was recorded many times. V is TRBV13 and J is TRBJ2-7; TRBD2 matches 7 bases. Germline V gene sequence: CDR1 PRHDT, CDR2 FYEKMQ (reference sequence). There are 15 residues in the CDR3. V lost 3 bases and J lost 2; bases outside the gene matches: 7. The DNA for the CDR3 is TGTGCCAGCAGCTTCGGGACGGGGGGAACCTACGAGCAGTACTTC. This encodes CASSFGTGGTYEQYF.

The chain couples TRBV4-2 to TRBJ1-5; 7 bases match TRBD1. The CDR3 sequence is 16 residues long. From germline, CDR1 is LGHNA and CDR2 YNFKEQ. J gave up 7 bases and V 2 bases, and 11 bases lay outside the gene matches. In nucleotides, the CDR3 is TGTGCCAGCAGCCAAAGCATGACAGGGAAGGACCAGCCCCAGCATTTT. Amino acids: CASSQSMTGKDQPQHF.

This clonotype came up many times. The chain is built from TRBV27 and TRBJ2-1; D remains unclear. Germline values: CDR1 MNHEY, CDR2 SMNVEV (reference sequence). The length of the CDR3 is 13 residues. Trimming took 4 bases from V and 4 from J, leaving 8 bases between them. The CDR3 region has the DNA TGTGCCAGCAGTTCTCCCTGGTACAATGAGCAGTTCTTC. Amino acids: CASSSPWYNEQFF.

This clonotype was counted many times. This rearrangement joins TRBV5-6 to TRBJ2-7; D not resolved. The germline V gene has CDR1 SGHDT and CDR2 YYEEEE. V lost 4 bases, J lost 6 bases, and 14 bases lay in between. This CDR3 region has 13 residues. In DNA form, the CDR3 reads TGTGCCAGCAGCCGATATTCCCCCGGCGAGCAGTACTTC. It translates to CASSRYSPGEQYF.

CDR3 nucleotides: TGCGCCAGCAGCTTGGGATTAAGGACAGACTATTACGAGCAGTACTTC. This translates into CASSLGLRTDYYEQYF. This chain connects TRBV5-1 to TRBJ2-7, with a weak D call TRBD1 (6 bases). This CDR3 is built from 16 residues. Trimming shortened V by 0 bases and J by 4 bases, and 17 bases separated the two germline ends. CDR1 is SGHRS and CDR2 is YFSETQ in the germline V gene.

The gene calls are TRBV20-1 and TRBJ1-6; 8 bases agree with TRBD1. The V gene end was trimmed by 6 bases and the J gene end by 7 bases; junction bases not matched to a gene: 8. The CDR3 is made up of 14 amino acids. Germline assignment: CDR1 DFQATT and CDR2 SNEGSKA (reference sequence). CDR3 residues: CSAPTTGGNSPLHF. CDR3 DNA sequence: TGCAGTGCACCTACCACAGGGGGAAATTCACCCCTCCACTTT.

This clonotype was counted at least ten times. The chain uses TRBV2 and TRBJ2-6; TRBD2 might be the D (6 bases). The germline CDR1 and CDR2 sequences are SNHLY and FYNNEI. The CDR3 is 15 amino acids. Trimming stripped 6 bases from V and 0 bases from J, with 9 bases between. The CDR3 loop reads CASRPGLSGANVLTF. In nucleotides, the CDR3 is TGTGCCAGCAGACCGGGACTCTCTGGGGCCAACGTCCTGACTTTC.

This clonotype was recorded at least ten times. The gene calls are TRBV7-2 and TRBJ2-1; unclear D gene. The germline CDR1 and CDR2 sequences are SGHTA and FQGNSA. The germline V and J ends were trimmed by 1 base and 10 bases, with 8 bases remaining between them. This CDR3 is 12 amino acids long. The CDR3 here is CASSLGGWEQFF. CDR3 DNA sequence: TGTGCCAGCAGCTTAGGAGGATGGGAGCAGTTCTTC.

This clonotype was detected many times. The V and J genes are TRBV9 and TRBJ1-1, with D uncertain. The CDR3 has 13 amino acids. Trimming took off 1 base at V and 1 base at J, with 5 bases between the two ends. Germline V gives CDR1 SGDLS, CDR2 YYNGEE. CDR3 in amino acids: CASSVMGNTEAFF. The CDR3 bases are TGTGCCAGCAGCGTAATGGGGAACACTGAAGCTTTCTTT.

The rearrangement links TRBV6-1 to TRBJ2-6; 12 nucleotides align to TRBD1. The junction had 7 bases not matched to a gene; V was cut back by 5 bases and J by 2 bases. The CDR3 extends over 18 amino acids. CDR1 MNHNS and CDR2 SASEGT come from the germline V gene. The DNA of the CDR3 is TGTGCCAGCAGTCCCGGGACAGGGGGCGGAACTGGGGCCAACGTCCTGACTTTC. Its translation is CASSPGTGGGTGANVLTF.

This clonotype was found a few times. The V gene is TRBV12-3 or TRBV12-4, the J gene TRBJ2-1; D possibly corresponds to TRBD2 (6 bases). The V end lost 5 bases, the J end lost 8 bases, and 10 bases lay between the germline ends. CDR3 size: 12 residues. Here the CDR3 DNA reads TGTGCCAGCAGTCCCCGGGAGCATGAGCAGTTCTTC. Residues: CASSPREHEQFF.

Many counts were recorded for this clonotype. This chain links TRBV5-1 with TRBJ2-3, with a tentative D call TRBD2 (5 bases). The germline V gene has CDR1 SGHRS and CDR2 YFSETQ. Trimming cost V 1 base and J 3 bases, with 15 bases left between them. The CDR3 covers 16 residues. The CDR3 DNA is TGCGCCAGCAGCTTGACAAGCGGCGCACCAACAGATACGCAGTATTTT. Protein: CASSLTSGAPTDTQYF.

In this sample, this clonotype turned up a few times. This rearrangement joins TRBV27 to TRBJ2-3; a weak D match, TRBD2 (5 bases). Germline V gene data show CDR1 as MNHEY and CDR2 as SMNVEV (reference sequence). The V end lost 2 bases, the J end lost 2 bases, and 8 bases lay between the germline ends. The CDR3 sequence is 14 residues long. CDR3 in DNA: TGTGCCAGCAGTTTAGAGGGCAACACAGATACGCAGTATTTT. Residues: CASSLEGNTDTQYF.

This clonotype has only a few counts. V and J are TRBV29-1 and TRBJ1-2; the match to TRBD1 covers 9 bases. This CDR3 has 14 residues. CDR1 is SQVTM and CDR2 is ANQGSEA in the germline V gene. Trimming at V came to 0 bases and at J to 2 bases, leaving 1 base not matched to a gene. CDR3 in amino acids: CSVEEQGANYGYTF. The CDR3 region has the DNA TGCAGCGTTGAAGAACAGGGGGCGAACTATGGCTACACCTTC.

This rearrangement joins TRBV11-2 to TRBJ1-2; no firm D call. V was shortened by 5 bases and J by 0 bases, with 13 bases between the two germline ends. CDR3 length equals 15 residues. Per the germline V gene, CDR1 is SGHAT and CDR2 is FQNNGV. The chain's CDR3 is CASSPPFTPNYGYTF. In nucleotides, the CDR3 is TGTGCCAGCAGCCCCCCGTTTACGCCTAACTATGGCTACACCTTC.

The V gene is TRBV20-1, the J gene TRBJ1-1, with 9 nucleotides matching TRBD1. CDR1 is DFQATT, CDR2 SNEGSKA, per germline (reference sequence). Trimming removed 6 bases from V and 3 bases from J; junction bases left unmatched: 11. This CDR3 is 15 amino acids long. The CDR3 protein is CSARDRVIPHTEAFF. The CDR3 DNA reads TGCAGTGCCCGGGACAGGGTGATTCCGCACACTGAAGCTTTCTTT.

There are many counts of this clonotype. The gene calls are TRBV29-1 and TRBJ2-7, with D perhaps assigned TRBD1 or TRBD2 (6 bases each). V dropped 5 bases and J dropped 4 bases, with 15 bases sitting between them. Per the germline V gene, CDR1 is SQVTM and CDR2 is ANQGSEA. This CDR3 is 13 amino acids long. CDR3 loop: CSVSTGGSYEQYF. In DNA form, the CDR3 reads TGCAGCGTTTCGACAGGAGGGAGTTACGAGCAGTACTTC.

This clonotype was counted between two and nine times. V is TRBV6-1 and J is TRBJ2-3; D unclear. Per the germline V gene, CDR1 is MNHNS and CDR2 is SASEGT. V dropped 5 bases and J dropped 5 bases, with 8 bases sitting between them. The CDR3 totals 12 residues. CDR3 sequence (DNA): TGTGCCAGCAGTTGGGCCCTAGATACGCAGTATTTT. Translated: CASSWALDTQYF.

This clonotype occurred many times. The CDR3 DNA follows: TGTGCCAGCAGCGAGGGGACGGTTATGAACACCGGGGAGCTGTTTTTT. Encoded protein: CASSEGTVMNTGELFF. J is TRBJ2-2 and V is TRBV9, with D perhaps matching TRBD1 or TRBD2 (5 bases each). There are 16 residues in the CDR3. The V gene's germline CDR1 is SGDLS and CDR2 YYNGEE. Deletions cut 3 bases from V and 1 base from J, with 13 bases between.

In this sample, this clonotype turned up a few times. The rearrangement joins TRBV20-1 to TRBJ1-2; 7 bases fit TRBD1. CDR3 length equals 13 residues. In germline, CDR1 is DFQATT, CDR2 SNEGSKA (reference sequence). V lost 0 bases, J lost 6 bases, and 4 bases stayed unmatched. CDR3 nucleotides: TGCAGTGCTAGAGACACCGGGACAGATGGCTACACCTTC. Its protein product is CSARDTGTDGYTF.

This clonotype has ten or more counts. The CDR3 DNA reads as TGTGCCAGCAGTGAATCCTACCGACAGCGAAACTATGGCTACACCTTC. It specifies CASSESYRQRNYGYTF. V usage is TRBV2 and J usage is TRBJ1-2; a weak D match, TRBD1 (5 bases). The germline CDR1 and CDR2 sequences are SNHLY and FYNNEI. There are 16 residues in the CDR3. Trimming removed 2 bases at V and 2 bases at J, with 15 bases between.

This clonotype was counted at least ten times. The V call is TRBV24-1, the J call TRBJ2-2, with 9 bases lining up with TRBD1. CDR1 KGHDR and CDR2 SFDVKD come from the germline V gene. With 6 bases clipped from V and 3 bases from J, the junction kept 4 bases outside the gene matches. CDR3 size: 15 residues. The CDR3 sequence: CATSSGTGHTGELFF. CDR3 bases: TGTGCCACCAGTTCCGGGACAGGGCACACCGGGGAGCTGTTTTTT.

This clonotype was observed a handful of times. The chain has TRBV7-9 and TRBJ1-1, with D possibly TRBD1 on 6 matching bases. There are 14 residues in the CDR3. Germline-derived CDR1 and CDR2 are SEHNR and FQNEAQ (reference sequence). V lost 1 base and J lost 5, with 11 bases in between. CDR3 region: CASSLDGGETEAFF. The CDR3 DNA reads TGTGCCAGCAGCTTAGACGGGGGCGAAACTGAAGCTTTCTTT.

This clonotype was seen ten or more times. The J gene is TRBJ2-7, the V gene TRBV12-3 or TRBV12-4; D remains unclear. This CDR3 is built from 13 residues. The germline V and J ends were trimmed by 7 bases and 5 bases, with 15 bases remaining between them. CDR3 coding DNA: TGTGCCAGCAACCGACCGGACCGAGACGAGCAGTACTTC. This translates into CASNRPDRDEQYF.

This clonotype was seen many times. This chain connects TRBV12-3 or TRBV12-4 to TRBJ1-1; weak D call: TRBD1 (5 bases). The CDR3 sequence is 13 residues long. The ends were cut back, 7 bases at V and 0 bases at J, with 9 bases in the middle. DNA for the CDR3: TGTGCCAGCACCGGGACGTTGAACACTGAAGCTTTCTTT. It translates to CASTGTLNTEAFF.